Below are 25 T cell receptor beta chains sequenced from a single sample in a study of T cells after yellow fever vaccination. TCRdb analysed the 5' RACE reads with MiXCR anew, one entry per CDR3 protein. The sample consists of hundreds of thousands of distinct CDR3 sequences, around an eighth of them appearing once. Material: PBMCs, obtained on the day of the yellow fever booster vaccination. Receptors were obtained from a man in his thirties or forties who received the YFV17D yellow fever vaccine.

This clonotype was seen ten or more times. The chain combines TRBV18 with TRBJ2-7, with D perhaps TRBD1 (5 bases). The CDR3 consists of 15 residues. Deletions cut 5 bases from V and 1 base from J, with 15 bases between. Germline CDR1 is KGHSH and CDR2 is LQKENI. Here the CDR3 reads CASSVSGQGSYEQYF. In DNA form, the CDR3 reads TGTGCCAGCTCAGTATCCGGGCAGGGTTCCTACGAGCAGTACTTC.

This clonotype was seen ten or more times. The rearrangement joins TRBV7-9 to TRBJ2-1; 10 nucleotides agree with TRBD2. Germline assignment: CDR1 SEHNR and CDR2 FQNEAQ (reference sequence). V dropped 4 bases and J dropped 10; count of bases not matched to a gene: 10. The CDR3 is 15 residues long. CDR3 loop: CASSSGLAVGGEQFF. Here the CDR3 DNA reads TGTGCCAGCAGCTCCGGACTAGCGGTCGGCGGGGAGCAGTTCTTC.

This chain uses TRBV9 with TRBJ1-2, with D unresolved. Germline assignment: CDR1 SGDLS and CDR2 YYNGEE. Trimming stripped 0 bases from V and 8 bases from J, with 20 bases between. The CDR3 loop spans 16 amino acids. The CDR3 is CASSVGLGGEPGGYTF. As DNA, the CDR3 is TGTGCCAGCAGCGTAGGCCTGGGTGGGGAGCCAGGCGGCTACACCTTC.

Many counts were recorded for this clonotype. The chain employs TRBV27 and TRBJ2-2; D call uncertain. The ends were cut back, 4 bases at V and 7 bases at J, with 10 bases in the middle. This CDR3 comprises 13 residues. Germline V gene sequence: CDR1 MNHEY, CDR2 SMNVEV (reference sequence). CDR3 residues: CASSWVGNGELFF. Here the CDR3 DNA reads TGTGCCAGCAGTTGGGTCGGCAACGGGGAGCTGTTTTTT.

The chain joins TRBV19 to TRBJ2-7; 9 nucleotides align to TRBD1. This CDR3 contains 12 residues. Germline V gives CDR1 LNHDA, CDR2 SQIVND (reference sequence). Unmatched junction bases numbered 6, after V lost 10 bases and J lost 5 bases. The CDR3 nucleotides are TGTGCCACCCGGGACAGGGATCACGAGCAGTACTTC. This codes for CATRDRDHEQYF.

A few counts support this clonotype. The V call is TRBV23-1, the J call TRBJ2-5; D not resolved. TRBV23-1 is marked as an open reading frame, function uncertain. This CDR3 region has 15 residues. V was clipped by 2 bases and J by 5 bases, with 15 bases between them. CDR3 residues: CASSQRTEARETQYF. DNA for the CDR3: TGCGCCAGCAGTCAACGCACAGAAGCTAGGGAGACCCAGTACTTC.

This clonotype was recorded a few times. The chain couples TRBV3-1 to TRBJ1-6; possible D gene TRBD1, 5 bases. The germline V gene has CDR1 LGHDT and CDR2 YNNKEL (reference sequence). The V end lost 7 bases, the J end lost 7 bases, and 17 bases lay between the germline ends. CDR3 length: 15 residues. CDR3 sequence reads: CASKRQSTENSPLHF. The CDR3 coding sequence is TGTGCCAGCAAACGACAGTCAACTGAAAATTCACCCCTCCACTTT.

The V call is TRBV12-3 or TRBV12-4, the J call TRBJ2-7; 11 nucleotides agree with TRBD2. The J segment lost 6 bases and the V segment lost 5 bases, leaving 6 bases of the junction unmatched. This CDR3 comprises 14 residues. This CDR3 is CASSPTGTSGEQYF. Here the CDR3 DNA reads TGTGCCAGCAGTCCTACCGGGACTAGCGGCGAGCAGTACTTC.

This clonotype was seen only a few times. This chain uses TRBV6-1 with TRBJ2-7; D may correspond to TRBD1 or TRBD2 (7 bases each). V was trimmed by 7 bases and J by 5 bases, leaving 15 bases between them. The CDR3 length is 13 residues. Germline V lookup: CDR1 MNHNS, CDR2 SASEGT. In DNA form, the CDR3 reads TGTGCCAGCAACCCAGGGGGGGTGCACGAGCAGTACTTC. Amino acids: CASNPGGVHEQYF.

This clonotype was recorded many times. Germline and junction disagree at one end, which may indicate a read error. The chain employs TRBV5-1 and TRBJ2-3; TRBD2 aligns across 12 bases. The CDR3 totals 14 residues. Germline V gene lookup returns CDR1 SGHRS and CDR2 YFSETQ. DNA for the CDR3: TGTGCCAGCTCGGGACTAGCGGGCGCAGATACGCAGTATTTT. Translating it yields CASSGLAGADTQYF.

The rearrangement links TRBV20-1 to TRBJ2-2; 7 bases align to TRBD1. The CDR3 consists of 14 residues. J was trimmed by 2 bases and V by 5 bases; bases with no gene match: 5. Germline V CDR1 and CDR2: DFQATT, SNEGSKA (reference sequence). Here the CDR3 reads CSAVQGINTGELFF. The CDR3 DNA is TGCAGTGCTGTACAGGGGATAAACACCGGGGAGCTGTTTTTT.

The chain recombines TRBV5-1 with TRBJ1-2, with 7 bases lining up with TRBD1. Germline CDR1 SGHRS, CDR2 YFSETQ. The length of the CDR3 is 13 residues. V was clipped by 2 bases and J by 6 bases; unmatched bases: 4. The CDR3 DNA sequence: TGCGCCAGCAGCTTCTCTCAGGGGGATGGCTACACCTTC. Translation gives CASSFSQGDGYTF.

CDR3 protein: CASSIVRQPQHF. As DNA, the CDR3 is TGTGCCAGTAGTATAGTGCGACAGCCCCAGCATTTT. The chain has TRBV19 and TRBJ1-5, with D hard to call. This CDR3 contains 12 residues. From germline, CDR1 is LNHDA and CDR2 SQIVND (reference sequence). Deletions cut 1 base from V and 7 bases from J, with 5 bases between.

This clonotype has only a few counts. The CDR3 here is CASMWDPSSYEQYF. The CDR3 DNA reads as TGTGCCAGCATGTGGGACCCCAGCTCCTACGAGCAGTACTTC. The chain links TRBV6-2 or TRBV6-3 to TRBJ2-7; the D call may be TRBD1 or TRBD2 (5 bases each). V shed 7 bases and J shed 0 bases, with 13 bases lying between them. The CDR3 has 14 residues. Germline CDR1 reads MNHEY; CDR2 reads SVGEGT.

This clonotype was seen a few times. The chain recombines TRBV9 with TRBJ2-7; maybe TRBD2 (5 bases). Deletions cut 4 bases from V and 6 bases from J, with 11 bases between. The CDR3 extends over 12 amino acids. Germline values: CDR1 SGDLS, CDR2 YYNGEE. The CDR3 nucleotides read TGTGCCAGCAGCCGAAACGAGGGCGAGCAGTACTTC. This gives the protein CASSRNEGEQYF.

This chain connects TRBV7-2 to TRBJ1-6; D gene uncertain. This CDR3 is 17 amino acids long. Germline CDR1 is SGHTA and CDR2 is FQGNSA. The V and J ends lost 2 bases and 3 bases respectively, with 14 bases between them. The CDR3 DNA sequence: TGTGCCAGCAGCTTATCAGGCCAAGGAGGCTATAATTCACCCCTCCACTTT. Protein product: CASSLSGQGGYNSPLHF.

The chain uses TRBV6-2 or TRBV6-3 and TRBJ1-5; 7 bases are a match to TRBD1. CDR1 and CDR2 from the germline V gene are MNHEY and SVGEGT. V gave up 6 bases and J gave up 4 bases; unmatched junction bases: 9. The length of the CDR3 is 15 residues. The CDR3 is CASSYPQTGNQPQHF. The CDR3 DNA follows: TGTGCCAGCAGCTACCCCCAGACAGGGAATCAGCCCCAGCATTTT.

This clonotype was seen a handful of times. The chain employs TRBV7-9 and TRBJ1-6; D gene ambiguous. Germline CDR1 reads SEHNR; CDR2 reads FQNEAQ (reference sequence). V lost 1 base and J 8 bases, leaving 3 bases between the germline ends. The CDR3 is 12 residues long. The CDR3 sequence is CASSLGHSPLHF. CDR3 sequence (DNA): TGTGCCAGCAGCTTAGGACATTCACCCCTCCACTTT.

This chain links TRBV6-1 with TRBJ2-1; TRBD1 is a possible D gene (6 bases). V was clipped by 6 bases and J by 6 bases, with 18 bases between them. Looked up from germline, CDR1 is MNHNS and CDR2 is SASEGT. CDR3 length: 15 amino acids. This CDR3 reads CASSPTGSTSNEQFF. The CDR3, as DNA: TGTGCCAGCAGCCCCACAGGGAGTACAAGCAATGAGCAGTTCTTC.

This clonotype was detected many times. J is TRBJ2-2 and V is TRBV12-3 or TRBV12-4; D gene uncertain. V shed 8 bases and J shed 5 bases, with 6 bases lying between them. The CDR3 has 11 amino acids. The CDR3 coding sequence is TGTGCCAGCTTGTGGACCGGGGAGCTGTTTTTT. Translating it yields CASLWTGELFF.

The V gene is TRBV10-3, the J gene TRBJ2-3; TRBD2 agrees at 10 bases. Unmatched junction bases numbered 1, after V lost 4 bases and J lost 0 bases. CDR3 length: 15 residues. Germline V gene data show CDR1 as ENHRY and CDR2 as SYGVKD. CDR3 sequence (DNA): TGTGCCATCAGTGGGACTAGCGGTAGCACAGATACGCAGTATTTT. This sequence encodes CAISGTSGSTDTQYF.

This chain links TRBV5-6 with TRBJ2-1; D tentatively fits TRBD1 or TRBD2 (5 bases each). Trimming took off 4 bases at V and 4 bases at J, with 15 bases between the two ends. The CDR3 runs to 15 residues. Germline V lookup: CDR1 SGHDT, CDR2 YYEEEE. In DNA form, the CDR3 reads TGTGCCAGCAGCGGAAGGGACGGATATTACAATGAGCAGTTCTTC. Translation gives CASSGRDGYYNEQFF.

In this sample, this clonotype turned up a few times. Written as DNA, the CDR3 is TGCAGTGCTAGAGCAGACACTAGCGGGAGGTCGAATGAGCAGTTCTTC. Its translation is CSARADTSGRSNEQFF. V and J are TRBV20-1 and TRBJ2-1; 12 bases line up with TRBD2. V lost 1 base and J lost 7; bases outside the gene matches: 8. This CDR3 is built from 16 residues. Germline CDR1 DFQATT, CDR2 SNEGSKA (reference sequence).

This clonotype turned up a few times. The rearrangement links TRBV20-1 to TRBJ2-7, with a possible D match to TRBD2 (6 bases). The germline V gene encodes CDR1 DFQATT and CDR2 SNEGSKA (reference sequence). The length of the CDR3 is 13 residues. V gave up 3 bases and J gave up 1 base, with 10 bases separating them. CDR3 sequence reads: CSASTGESYEQYF. DNA for the CDR3: TGCAGTGCTAGCACGGGAGAGTCCTACGAGCAGTACTTC.

This clonotype was detected only a few times. V usage is TRBV7-6 and J usage is TRBJ1-6; 9 bases agree with TRBD1. CDR1 is SGHVS and CDR2 is FNYEAQ in the germline V gene. This CDR3 has 14 amino acids. V lost 6 bases, J lost 7 bases, and 4 bases stayed unmatched. The CDR3 is CASSRDRGNSPLHF. DNA for the CDR3: TGTGCCAGCAGTCGCGACAGGGGGAATTCACCCCTCCACTTT.